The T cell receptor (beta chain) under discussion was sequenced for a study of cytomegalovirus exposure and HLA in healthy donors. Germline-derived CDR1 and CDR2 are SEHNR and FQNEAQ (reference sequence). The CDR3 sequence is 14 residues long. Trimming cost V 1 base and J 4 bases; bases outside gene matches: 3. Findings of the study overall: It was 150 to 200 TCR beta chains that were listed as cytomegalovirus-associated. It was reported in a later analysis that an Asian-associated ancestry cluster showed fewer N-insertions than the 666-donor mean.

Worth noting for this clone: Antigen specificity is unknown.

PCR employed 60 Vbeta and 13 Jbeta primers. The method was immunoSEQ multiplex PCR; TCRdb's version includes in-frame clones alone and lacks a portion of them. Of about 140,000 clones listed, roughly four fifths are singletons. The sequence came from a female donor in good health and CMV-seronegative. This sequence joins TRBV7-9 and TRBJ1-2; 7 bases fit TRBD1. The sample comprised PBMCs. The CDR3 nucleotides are TGTGCCAGCAGCTTAGGACAGGGAAGCTATGGCTACACCTTC. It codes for CASSLGQGSYGYTF. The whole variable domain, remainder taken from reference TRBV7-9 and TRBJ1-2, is DTGVSQNPRHKITKRGQNVTFRCDPISEHNRLYWYRQTLGQGPEFLTYFQNEAQLEKSRLLSDRFSAERPKGSFSTLEIQRTEQGDSAMYLCASSLGQGSYGYTFGSGTRLTVV.